What follows are 27 T cell receptor beta chains derived from one specimen sequenced in a study of regulatory T cells in long-lasting Graves disease. Time point defined: newly diagnosed GD, antithyroid drugs for less than 3 months. PBMC RNA was the source of the TCR library. For TCR beta, libraries came from iRepertoire HTBI primers and Arm-PCR of CDR3 regions. Each CDR3 protein is one row after TCRdb ran MiXCR on the multiplex PCR reads. The sample shows about 430,000 distinct CDR3 sequences, about 15% of them seen only once. In addition, the sample was reused for a study of T cells in Graves' hyperthyroidism and ophthalmopathy.

Sequencing used peripheral blood mononuclear cells (PBMCs), obtained at new diagnosis, from a patient treated with antithyroid drugs. The receptors were gathered from a middle-aged woman with Graves disease.

The J gene is TRBJ2-5, the V gene TRBV7-9, with TRBD2 identical over 10 bases. In germline, CDR1 is SEHNR, CDR2 FQNEAQ (reference sequence). This CDR3 comprises 15 residues. V shed 2 bases and J 5 bases; nucleotides not matched to a gene: 5. DNA of the CDR3: TGTGCCAGCAGCTTACCTAGCGGGAGCCTGGAGACCCAGTACTTC. Its protein is CASSLPSGSLETQYF.

This clonotype appeared many times. In DNA form, the CDR3 reads TGTGCCATCAGACCGGGACAGGGGACAAACGCTCTGGCCGGGGAGCTGTTTTTT. Protein product: CAIRPGQGTNALAGELFF. The rearrangement uses TRBV10-3 and TRBJ2-2; 10 bases are shared with TRBD1. CDR1 is ENHRY, CDR2 SYGVKD, per germline. The J segment lost 6 bases and the V segment lost 6 bases, leaving 16 bases of the junction unmatched. This CDR3 has 18 residues.

This clonotype appeared many times. The chain employs TRBV27 and TRBJ2-7, with D maybe TRBD2 (7 bases). Germline CDR1 MNHEY, CDR2 SMNVEV (reference sequence). The V end was cut by 2 bases, the J end by 7 bases, with 21 bases between. The CDR3 totals 16 residues. The CDR3 here is CASSLGGGFYPKEQYF. The CDR3 DNA reads TGTGCCAGCAGTTTAGGGGGGGGCTTTTATCCAAAGGAGCAGTACTTC.

The chain links TRBV27 to TRBJ2-5; TRBD1 might be the D (5 bases). V shed 5 bases and J shed 2 bases, with 18 bases lying between them. Germline CDR1 is MNHEY and CDR2 is SMNVEV (reference sequence). The CDR3 sequence is 16 residues long. The CDR3 nucleotides are TGTGCCAGCAGTATCCTGGGGCGGTCCGCTCAAGAGACCCAGTACTTC. As protein: CASSILGRSAQETQYF.

The gene calls are TRBV4-1 and TRBJ1-1; D perhaps matches TRBD1 (5 bases). The CDR3 contains 13 residues. V lost 5 bases to trimming and J lost 5 bases, with 12 bases between them. Looked up from germline, CDR1 is MGHRA and CDR2 is YSYEKL. CDR3 sequence (DNA): TGCGCCAGCAGCAGCCCAGGGCGAACTGAAGCTTTCTTT. Translation: CASSSPGRTEAFF.

In this sample, this clonotype turned up many times. V and J are TRBV7-2 and TRBJ1-1; D uncertain. The length of the CDR3 is 13 residues. CDR1 is SGHTA, CDR2 FQGNSA, per germline. Trimming left V 5 bases short and J 1 base short, with 8 bases between. The CDR3 DNA reads as TGTGCCAGCAGCCAGAAGGGGAACACTGAAGCTTTCTTT. This translates into CASSQKGNTEAFF.

The J gene is TRBJ2-7, the V gene TRBV6-2 or TRBV6-3; tentatively, D is TRBD1 (5 bases). The CDR3 length is 11 residues. Germline V gene data show CDR1 as MNHEY and CDR2 as SVGEGT. V gave up 5 bases and J gave up 5 bases, with 7 bases separating them. The DNA for the CDR3 is TGTGCCAGCAGTAGGACACACGAGCAGTACTTC. Its protein is CASSRTHEQYF.

This clonotype occurred many times. The chain joins TRBV6-1 to TRBJ1-4; no clear D gene. CDR3 length equals 14 residues. Germline CDR1 reads MNHNS; CDR2 reads SASEGT. The ends were cut back, 7 bases at V and 6 bases at J, with 15 bases in the middle. CDR3 sequence reads: CASTGAGEYEKLFF. CDR3 coding DNA: TGTGCCAGCACGGGCGCTGGGGAGTATGAAAAACTGTTTTTT.

This clonotype has a count of ten or more. The chain recombines TRBV27 with TRBJ1-6; 7 bases are shared with TRBD1. V lost 3 bases and J lost 4; bases outside the gene matches: 6. This CDR3 is 16 amino acids long. Germline V gene data show CDR1 as MNHEY and CDR2 as SMNVEV (reference sequence). For the CDR3, the DNA is TGTGCCAGCAGTTTTATTGGACAGGCGTATAATTCACCCCTCCACTTT. Amino acids: CASSFIGQAYNSPLHF.

The chain links TRBV3-1 to TRBJ2-1; 10 nucleotides align to TRBD2. CDR1 is LGHDT and CDR2 is YNNKEL in the germline V gene (reference sequence). The CDR3 consists of 16 residues. With 4 bases clipped from V and 6 bases from J, the junction kept 9 bases outside the gene matches. CDR3 coding DNA: TGTGCCAGCAGCCCCTCCCTAGCGGGAGTTGGCAATGAGCAGTTCTTC. Amino acid sequence: CASSPSLAGVGNEQFF.

The chain has TRBV6-2 or TRBV6-3 and TRBJ1-2; no clear D gene. The CDR3 loop spans 12 amino acids. Germline V gene data show CDR1 as MNHEY and CDR2 as SVGEGT. The V end was cut by 8 bases, the J end by 4 bases, with 11 bases between. The CDR3 DNA follows: TGTGCCAGCCGGGCGGTGGGCTATGGCTACACCTTC. Translated, it gives CASRAVGYGYTF.

The chain is built from TRBV12-3 or TRBV12-4 and TRBJ1-1; no definite D call. V was clipped by 6 bases and J by 1 base, with 12 bases between them. The CDR3 sequence is 14 residues long. The chain's CDR3 is CASRPRGSNTEAFF. As DNA, the CDR3 is TGTGCCAGCAGGCCGAGAGGATCGAACACTGAAGCTTTCTTT.

This clonotype was seen at least ten times. V and J are TRBV28 and TRBJ2-7, with D perhaps matching TRBD1 (5 bases). CDR1 is MDHEN, CDR2 SYDVKM, per germline. The CDR3 has 14 amino acids. V was shortened by 3 bases and J by 2 bases, with 11 bases between the two germline ends. CDR3 DNA sequence: TGTGCCAGCAGTTTTCTGGGGCAGACCTACGAGCAGTACTTC. It codes for CASSFLGQTYEQYF.

The gene calls are TRBV5-1 and TRBJ1-1, with D hard to call. CDR1 and CDR2 (germline): SGHRS, YFSETQ. V lost 0 bases, J lost 4 bases, and 13 bases lay in between. The CDR3 is made up of 15 amino acids. The CDR3 nucleotides read TGCGCCAGCAGCTTGGGAGAGGCCCTCCTCACTGAAGCTTTCTTT. The encoded protein is CASSLGEALLTEAFF.

This clonotype has at least ten counts. This could be a read error, since a much larger clone is one nucleotide away. V usage is TRBV12-3 or TRBV12-4 and J usage is TRBJ1-3, with D unresolved. The CDR3 length is 13 residues. Trimming removed 6 bases at V and 0 bases at J, with 6 bases between. The CDR3 spells CASSRGSGNTIYF. The CDR3 DNA reads as TGTGCCAGCAGCCGGGGCTCTGGAAACACCATATATTTT.

The gene calls are TRBV2 and TRBJ2-5; D unresolved. The germline V gene has CDR1 SNHLY and CDR2 FYNNEI. Trimming removed 3 bases at V and 0 bases at J, with 14 bases between. The CDR3 runs to 16 residues. The CDR3 sequence is CASSDSRGLYQETQYF. CDR3 nucleotides: TGTGCCAGCAGTGATAGCCGAGGCCTGTACCAAGAGACCCAGTACTTC.

V usage is TRBV12-3 or TRBV12-4 and J usage is TRBJ2-1; no reliable D call. The CDR3 contains 14 residues. V lost 2 bases and J lost 6, with 11 bases in between. CDR3 residues: CASSLSGRSNEQFF. The DNA for the CDR3 is TGTGCCAGCAGTTTAAGTGGTAGGTCCAATGAGCAGTTCTTC.

This clonotype was counted ten times or more. The rearrangement uses TRBV3-1 and TRBJ2-1; D gene uncertain. Germline V gene lookup returns CDR1 LGHDT and CDR2 YNNKEL (reference sequence). The V end lost 2 bases, the J end lost 6 bases, and 5 bases lay between the germline ends. The CDR3 runs to 12 residues. The CDR3 loop reads CASSQLINEQFF. The CDR3 DNA is TGTGCCAGCAGCCAACTTATCAATGAGCAGTTCTTC.

This clonotype was picked up a small number of times. J is TRBJ2-3 and V is TRBV10-3, with 10 bases identical to TRBD2. Trimming at V came to 3 bases and at J to 5 bases, leaving 14 bases not matched to a gene. Germline CDR1 ENHRY, CDR2 SYGVKD. There are 18 residues in the CDR3. CDR3 protein: CAISDFKGLASGGDTQYF. The CDR3 nucleotides read TGTGCCATCAGTGATTTTAAGGGACTAGCGTCCGGGGGAGATACGCAGTATTTT.

This chain joins TRBV12-3 or TRBV12-4 and TRBJ2-4; D gene ambiguous. The CDR3 has 12 amino acids. Between the trimmed V and J ends, which lost 6 bases and 1 base, there was a span of 4 bases. For the CDR3, the DNA is TGTGCCAGCAGGACCGCCAAAAACATTCAGTACTTC. Residues: CASRTAKNIQYF.

This clonotype was seen a few times. This chain links TRBV6-1 with TRBJ2-3; TRBD2 agrees at 7 bases. V gave up 7 bases and J gave up 0 bases; unmatched junction bases: 10. Germline lookup yields CDR1 MNHNS and CDR2 SASEGT. This CDR3 is 16 amino acids long. CDR3 loop: CASKSLAEISTDTQYF. The CDR3 DNA is TGTGCCAGCAAAAGTCTAGCGGAAATCAGCACAGATACGCAGTATTTT.

This chain joins TRBV6-2 or TRBV6-3 and TRBJ2-1; perhaps TRBD1 as D (6 bases). V was clipped by 6 bases and J by 5 bases, with 14 bases between them. The germline CDR1 and CDR2 sequences are MNHEY and SVGEGT. CDR3 length: 14 amino acids. The CDR3 DNA follows: TGTGCCAGCAGATCTACAGGGTACCACAATGAGCAGTTCTTC. Protein: CASRSTGYHNEQFF.

Concerning this clonotype itself: A much larger clone lies one base from this, so it may be a read error. V usage is TRBV24-1 and J usage is TRBJ1-2; 7 positions match TRBD1. Germline CDR1 is KGHDR and CDR2 is SFDVKD. Losses at the gene ends were 9 bases for V and 4 bases for J; bases not matched to a gene: 10. The CDR3 has 14 amino acids. The CDR3 DNA sequence: TGTGCCACCGGTGGCAACAGGGGAGGCTATGGCTACACCTTC. Amino acid sequence: CATGGNRGGYGYTF.

This clonotype showed up just a few times. The chain is built from TRBV6-1 and TRBJ2-1, with D hard to call. The germline gives CDR1 MNHNS, CDR2 SASEGT. There are 11 residues in the CDR3. Trimming left V 6 bases short and J 9 bases short, with 9 bases between. CDR3 DNA sequence: TGTGCCAGCAGGTTAGGTATTGAGCAGTTCTTC. Residues: CASRLGIEQFF.

This clonotype was detected ten times or more. The chain links TRBV11-2 to TRBJ2-5; 7 nucleotides agree with TRBD2. Per germline, CDR1 SGHAT and CDR2 FQNNGV. The CDR3 consists of 15 residues. With V trimmed by 4 bases and J by 1 base, 6 bases remained unmatched. This CDR3 is CASSSLGEGQETQYF. The CDR3 DNA sequence: TGTGCCAGCAGCTCGCTGGGGGAGGGCCAAGAGACCCAGTACTTC.

This chain connects TRBV27 to TRBJ2-1; D is possibly TRBD2 (6 bases). This CDR3 region has 13 residues. Germline CDR1 is MNHEY and CDR2 is SMNVEV (reference sequence). Trimming left V 10 bases short and J 0 bases short, with 10 bases between. CDR3: CATGSGSYNEQFF. The DNA of the CDR3 is TGTGCCACCGGTAGCGGCTCCTACAATGAGCAGTTCTTC.

In this sample, this clonotype turned up many times. This chain uses TRBV10-3 with TRBJ1-6; the D gene is possibly TRBD1 (5 bases). The CDR3 runs to 15 residues. V lost 6 bases, J lost 7 bases, and 16 bases lay in between. CDR1 ENHRY and CDR2 SYGVKD come from the germline V gene. As DNA, the CDR3 is TGTGCCATCAGGACCGGGACTTCGGCCAATTCACCCCTCCACTTT. It encodes CAIRTGTSANSPLHF.